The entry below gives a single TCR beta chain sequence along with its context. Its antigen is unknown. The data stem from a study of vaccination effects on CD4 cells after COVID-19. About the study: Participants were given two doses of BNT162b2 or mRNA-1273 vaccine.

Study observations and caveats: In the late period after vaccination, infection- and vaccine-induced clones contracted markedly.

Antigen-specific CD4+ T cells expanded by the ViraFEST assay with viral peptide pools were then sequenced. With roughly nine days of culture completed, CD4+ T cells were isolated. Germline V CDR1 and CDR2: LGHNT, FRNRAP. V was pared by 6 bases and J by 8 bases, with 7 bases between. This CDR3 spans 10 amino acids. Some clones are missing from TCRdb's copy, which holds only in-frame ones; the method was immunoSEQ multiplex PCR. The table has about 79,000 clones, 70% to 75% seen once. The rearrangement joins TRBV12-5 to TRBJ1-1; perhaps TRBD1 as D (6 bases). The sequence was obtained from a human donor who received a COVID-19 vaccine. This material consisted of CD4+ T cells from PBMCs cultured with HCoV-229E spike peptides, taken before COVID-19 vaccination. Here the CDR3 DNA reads TGTGCTAGTGGAACAGGGGAAGCTTTCTTT. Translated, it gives CASGTGEAFF.